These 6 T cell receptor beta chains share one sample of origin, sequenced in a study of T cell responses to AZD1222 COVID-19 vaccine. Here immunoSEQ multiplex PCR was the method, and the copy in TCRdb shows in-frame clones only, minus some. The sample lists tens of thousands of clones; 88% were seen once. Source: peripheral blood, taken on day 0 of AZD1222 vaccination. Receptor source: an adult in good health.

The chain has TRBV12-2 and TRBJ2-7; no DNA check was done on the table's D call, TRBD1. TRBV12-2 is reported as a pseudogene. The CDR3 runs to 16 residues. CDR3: CASRSRGQGAPYEQYF. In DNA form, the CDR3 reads TGTGCAAGTCGCTCAAGGGGACAGGGTGCCCCCTACGAGCAGTACTTC.

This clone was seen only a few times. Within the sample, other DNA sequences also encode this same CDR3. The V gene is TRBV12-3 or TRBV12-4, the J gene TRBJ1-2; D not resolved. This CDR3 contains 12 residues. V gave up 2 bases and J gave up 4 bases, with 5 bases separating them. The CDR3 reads CASSLMGYGYTF. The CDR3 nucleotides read TGTGCCAGCAGTTTAATGGGCTATGGCTACACCTTC.

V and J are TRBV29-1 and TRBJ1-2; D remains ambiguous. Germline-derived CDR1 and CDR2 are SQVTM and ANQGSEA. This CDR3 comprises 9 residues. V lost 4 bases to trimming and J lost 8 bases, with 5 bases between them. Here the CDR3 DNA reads TGCAGCGTTGTCGAAGGCTACACCTTC. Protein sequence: CSVVEGYTF.

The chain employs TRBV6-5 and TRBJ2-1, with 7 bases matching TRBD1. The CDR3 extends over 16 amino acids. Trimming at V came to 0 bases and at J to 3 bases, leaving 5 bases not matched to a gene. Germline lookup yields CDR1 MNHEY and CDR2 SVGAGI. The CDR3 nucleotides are TGTGCCAGCAGTTACTCGCCACAGGGGATCTACAATGAGCAGTTCTTC. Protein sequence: CASSYSPQGIYNEQFF.

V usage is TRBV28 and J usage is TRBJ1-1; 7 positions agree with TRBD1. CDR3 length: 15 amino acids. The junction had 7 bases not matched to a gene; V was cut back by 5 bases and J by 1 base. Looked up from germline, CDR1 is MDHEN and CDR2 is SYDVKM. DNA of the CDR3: TGTGCCAGCAGTCTGCACAGGGGACGGAACACTGAAGCTTTCTTT. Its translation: CASSLHRGRNTEAFF.

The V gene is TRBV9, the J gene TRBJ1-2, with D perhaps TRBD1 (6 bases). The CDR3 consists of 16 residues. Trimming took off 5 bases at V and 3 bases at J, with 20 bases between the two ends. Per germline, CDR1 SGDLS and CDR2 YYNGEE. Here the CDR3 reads CASSLEGRGADYGYTF. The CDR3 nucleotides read TGTGCCAGCAGTCTAGAAGGCAGGGGCGCTGACTATGGCTACACCTTC. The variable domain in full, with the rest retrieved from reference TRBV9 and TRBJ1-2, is DSGVTQTPKHLITATGQRVTLRCSPRSGDLSVYWYQQSLDQGLQFLIQYYNGEERAKGNILERFSAQQFPDLHSELNLSSLELGDSALYFCASSLEGRGADYGYTFGSGTRLTVV.